This passage covers 3 T cell receptor beta chains from one sample sequenced in a study of molecular identifiers for immune sequencing clone quantification. Each CDR3 protein is one row after TCRdb ran MiXCR on the PCR reads. This table has about 510,000 distinct CDR3 sequences, under 30% appearing once. Sequenced: naive CD8+ T cells from blood, with Jurkat cell RNA spiked in. The subset: FACS-sorted CD8+CD4-CCR7+CD45RA+ naive T cells. Every receptor here comes from a human donor in good health. Some libraries in this study had Jurkat cell RNA spiked in.

A remark on this clonotype: One base away lies a much larger clone, so this may be a sequencing read error. V gene TRBV5-6 combines with J gene TRBJ1-2; D is undetermined. CDR1 is SGHDT and CDR2 is YYEEEE in the germline V gene. This CDR3 comprises 12 residues. Here the CDR3 reads CAGSPSNYGYTF. As DNA, the CDR3 is TGTGCCGGCAGCCCGAGCAACTATGGCTACACCTTC. The whole variable domain, filled in from reference TRBV5-6 and TRBJ1-2, reads DAGVTQSPTHLIKTRGQQVTLRCSPKSGHDTVSWYQQALGQGPQFIFQYYEEEERQRGNFPDRFSGHQFPNYSSELNVNALLLGDSALYLCAGSPSNYGYTFGSGTRLTVV.

Only a few counts were recorded for this clonotype. The gene calls are TRBV7-9 and TRBJ1-1; 7 positions match TRBD1. Germline V CDR1 and CDR2: SEHNR, FQNEAQ (reference sequence). The CDR3 consists of 15 residues. With 2 bases clipped from V and 4 bases from J, the junction kept 7 bases outside the gene matches. In DNA form, the CDR3 reads TGTGCCAGCAGCTTACAAACAGGGGCCTTCACTGAAGCTTTCTTT. Translating it yields CASSLQTGAFTEAFF.

The V and J genes are TRBV14 and TRBJ2-5, with D uncertain. The CDR3 has 13 amino acids. From germline, CDR1 is SGHDN and CDR2 FVKESK. V was trimmed by 4 bases and J by 4 bases, leaving 10 bases between them. CDR3 in DNA: TGTGCCAGCAGCCCTCGTTGGGGAGAGACCCAGTACTTC. Its protein product is CASSPRWGETQYF. The entire variable domain, with the rest obtained from reference TRBV14 and TRBJ2-5, is as follows: EAGVTQFPSHSVIEKGQTVTLRCDPISGHDNLYWYRRVMGKEIKFLLHFVKESKQDESGMPNNRFLAERTGGTYSTLKVQPAELEDSGVYFCASSPRWGETQYFGPGTRLLVL.